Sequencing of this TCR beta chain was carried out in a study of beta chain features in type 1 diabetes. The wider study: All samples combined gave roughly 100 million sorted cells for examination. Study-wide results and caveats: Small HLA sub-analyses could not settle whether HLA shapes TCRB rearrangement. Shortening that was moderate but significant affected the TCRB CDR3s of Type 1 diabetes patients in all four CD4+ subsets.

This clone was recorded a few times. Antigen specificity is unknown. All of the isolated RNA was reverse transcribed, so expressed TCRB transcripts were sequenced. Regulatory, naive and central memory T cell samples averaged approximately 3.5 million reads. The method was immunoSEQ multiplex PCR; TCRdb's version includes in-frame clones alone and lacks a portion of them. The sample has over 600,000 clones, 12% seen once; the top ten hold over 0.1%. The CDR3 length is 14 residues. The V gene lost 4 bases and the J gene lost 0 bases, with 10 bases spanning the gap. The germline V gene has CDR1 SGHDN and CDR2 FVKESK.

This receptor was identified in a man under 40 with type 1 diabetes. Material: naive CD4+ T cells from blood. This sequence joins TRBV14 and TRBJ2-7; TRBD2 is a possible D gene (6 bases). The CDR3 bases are TGTGCCAGCAGCCCGGGACTCCACTCCTACGAGCAGTACTTC. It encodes CASSPGLHSYEQYF.